This T cell receptor beta chain was documented in a study of blood T cell repertoires in COVID-19. Germline V gene sequence: CDR1 LGHDT, CDR2 YNNKEL (reference sequence). Trimming took 4 bases from V and 10 from J, leaving 10 bases between them. The CDR3 has 12 residues. Sequencing used immunoSEQ multiplex PCR; TCRdb keeps in-frame clones, though not all of them. Seen here are about 130,000 clones, 88% observed once, and the top ten hold 10%. The chain carries TRBV3-1 (or the pseudogene TRBV3-2) and TRBJ1-4; a possible D gene is TRBD1 (6 bases). Sequencing used peripheral blood. The TCR sequence derives from a man aged 50 or older with acute or convalescent COVID-19. The CDR3 is CASSPDRRKLFF. CDR3 coding DNA: TGTGCCAGCAGCCCTGACAGGAGAAAACTGTTTTTT.